This T cell receptor beta chain emerged from a study of naive and memory T cell subsets (dated by TCRdb to about 2017). Context from the whole study: Sorted naive and memory T cell subsets from peripheral blood were analyzed in the study using a UMI-based, open-source pipeline for TCR alpha and beta sequencing. The results of the functional CMV T cell responses matched the IgG serology results in every case. RNA was DNase-treated and reverse transcribed with TCR constant-region primers, mostly using SuperScript III.

Broader findings and caveats from the paper: RNA-based TCR counts may be affected by expression changes linked to T cell activation and differentiation. A clonotype was defined as a single alpha or beta chain sequence rather than as a paired alpha/beta receptor. In both CD4 and CD8 cells, going from naive through CM, EM and EMRA, the Gini index went up while Shannon and inverse Simpson diversity went down. Naive repertoires, especially CD8, contained a few larger clonotypes, possibly memory cells re-expressing CD45RA. The abundance of TCRs followed a power law with an exponent that differed between naive and memory subsets yet stayed consistent across the three individuals. Following error correction, more than 85% of naive TCR sequences occurred only once, which made naive abundance distributions much steeper than those of memory subsets. The repertoire findings for the naive and memory subsets could not be validated against a ground truth, as none was available.

Separate amplification of TCR alpha and beta chain libraries was performed from the second PCR step onward. CMV status of each donor was established by measuring IFNgamma production from CD4+ T cells after fresh PBMCs were stimulated overnight with CMV viral lysate. CD4 T cells were positively selected using Miltenyi beads, after which CD8 T cells were positively selected from the CD4-negative fraction. After staining for CD3, CD4, CD8, CD45RA, CD27 and a live/dead dye, cells were sorted on a BD Aria II into four subsets based on CD45RA and CD27. A few healthy volunteers provided blood, and each donor's sample was split into CD4 and CD8 T cells and then further divided into four differentiation subsets. About 130 ml of peripheral blood was collected from each donor, and PBMC were isolated from the blood using Ficoll-Paque PLUS density-gradient centrifugation. Sorted cells were lysed in RLT buffer, and RNA was extracted with a Qiagen RNeasy kit and stored at -80°C.

Relative to germline, V is missing 2 bases and J is missing 10 bases, with 2 bases of the junction outside any gene match. CDR1 and CDR2 are drawn from the germline V gene: SGHTA, FQGNSA. Inclusive of the bounding cysteine and phenylalanine, the CDR3 is 12 residues long. CDR3 DNA only is kept here, 36 bases in frame from base 1. The table lists this clonotype with a few counts. Its antigen specificity is not known. No per-base quality is available; no much larger clone lies one base away. The library was generated by UMI-ligation and nested PCR. An equimolar mix of two oligonucleotides covering both TRBC1 and TRBC2 was used as the beta constant-region primer. The ligated cDNA went through four rounds of PCR with nested alpha and beta constant-region primers together with the SP2 primer. A single-stranded oligonucleotide carrying the SP2 primer and a 12-nucleotide UMI was ligated to the 3' end of the cDNA by T4 RNA ligase 1. The ligation reaction was incubated at 16°C for about 18-25 hours. PCR2 was usually performed as a SYBR Green qPCR and halted at a preset threshold so that over-amplification would not occur. Agencourt AMPure XP magnetic beads were used for all purifications after the first. Library amounts were measured by Qubit and library quality was assessed on a TapeStation, where the main peak was expected at around 650 bp. Pooled libraries were sequenced on an Illumina MiSeq using v2 2x251 paired-end kits, and typically about 0.9-2.1 million reads were obtained per sample. Each sample library was pooled at approximately 4.2 nM, and roughly 4.5-7% PhiX was included to improve cluster recognition. The published analysis was carried out like this. V and J genes were assigned to Demultiplexor-processed FASTQ reads by Decombinator through tag matching, with a single base-pair mismatch being allowed. By using UMIs, Collapsinator corrected both sequencing errors and the frequency errors caused by PCR heterogeneity. TCRs were translated and CDR3s were extracted from the conserved cysteine to the FGXG phenylalanine by CDR3Translator, with non-productive sequences being flagged. Gini, Shannon entropy and inverse Simpson indices were calculated on repertoires that had been subsampled to equal numbers of UMI-defined TCRs. Clonotype abundance distributions were fitted to a power law by maximum likelihood within the linear range. Similar UMI counts, unique TCR numbers and clonal distributions were obtained with the pipeline and with MIGEC on one naive CD8 sample. In one analysis, naive TCRs also found in any memory subset of the same donor were removed from the naive repertoire. A set of some 7,000 CMV-associated CDR3 sequences, compiled from VDJdb and a published dataset, was used to search the repertoires. TCRdb applied fastp at Q25 and MiXCR to the public reads, then kept only in-frame beta chains. A single entry per CDR3 protein holds the most common genes and DNA from its merged rows. It is TCRdb's table, rather than the study itself, that gives the V and J calls and clone size. Across this sample there are 150,000 or so distinct CDR3 sequences, with approximately 22% seen only once. The ten largest clones take up 0.09% to 0.13% of the sample.

The TCR sequence derives from a human donor in good health. Here the chain combines TRBV7-2 and TRBJ1-1; 9 of the junction bases match TRBD1. Source material: naive CD4+ T cells from blood. The cell subset or site label of this sample denotes: naive T cells, CD45RA high CD27+. The nucleotide sequence is TGTGCCAGCAGCTTATCGACAGGGGGAGCTTTCTTT. It is translated as CASSLSTGGAFF. This CDR3, with the reference TRBV7-2 and TRBJ1-1 proteins standing in past its ends, gives the full variable domain GAGVSQSPSNKVTEKGKDVELRCDPISGHTALYWYRQSLGQGLEFLIYFQGNSAPDKSGLPSDRFSAERTGGSVSTLTIQRTQQEDSAVYLCASSLSTGGAFFGQGTRLTVV.